The clone carrying this T cell receptor (beta chain) was seen more than once but under ten times. The antigen remains unidentified. This entry is derived from a study of cytomegalovirus exposure and HLA in healthy donors. Study observations and caveats: Analysis was performed later, and it showed HLA-associated TCR beta chains to be more clonally expanded than equally common others. Several of the most significant clusters appeared, in a later analysis, to be linked to common viral pathogens. It was about 150 TCR beta chains that were listed as cytomegalovirus-associated.

Amplification used 60 Vbeta primers and 13 Jbeta primers. Produced via immunoSEQ multiplex PCR; TCRdb's table is partial and in-frame only. The sample carries about 160,000 clones, 70% to 80% recorded once. Germline CDR1 and CDR2: SGHRS and YFSETQ. V lost 1 base to trimming and J lost 5 bases, with 10 bases between them. The CDR3 is made up of 14 amino acids. The chain uses TRBV5-1 and TRBJ1-3, with D unresolved. The clonotype comes from a female donor in good health and CMV-seronegative. Sequencing input: PBMCs. As DNA, the CDR3 is TGCGCCAGCAGCTTGACCGCCGGGAGAAACACCATATATTTT. Its protein is CASSLTAGRNTIYF.